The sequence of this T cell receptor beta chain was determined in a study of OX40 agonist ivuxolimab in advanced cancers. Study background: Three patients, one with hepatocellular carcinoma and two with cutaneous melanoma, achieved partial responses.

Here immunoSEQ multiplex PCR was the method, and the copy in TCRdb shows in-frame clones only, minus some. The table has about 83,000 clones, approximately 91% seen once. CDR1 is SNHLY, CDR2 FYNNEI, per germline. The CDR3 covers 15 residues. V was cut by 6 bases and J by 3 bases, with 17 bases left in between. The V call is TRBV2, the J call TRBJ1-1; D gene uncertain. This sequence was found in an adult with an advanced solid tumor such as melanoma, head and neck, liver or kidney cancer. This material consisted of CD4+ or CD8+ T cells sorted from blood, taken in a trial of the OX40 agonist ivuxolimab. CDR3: CASRGLWNGDTEAFF. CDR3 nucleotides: TGTGCCAGCAGGGGGTTGTGGAACGGGGACACTGAAGCTTTCTTT.